A single sample is the source of the 18 T cell receptor beta chains below, sequenced in a study of shared clonotypes between healthy human individuals. Some clones are missing from TCRdb's copy, which holds only in-frame ones; the method was immunoSEQ multiplex PCR. The sample records about 520,000 clones, over 70% being singletons. What was sequenced was PBMCs. These receptors all stem from a middle-aged woman in good health. Some clones in this sample may be carry-over from other donors' samples.

In this sample, this clone turned up a few times. The same CDR3 is also encoded by other DNA sequences in this sample. This chain uses TRBV5-1 with TRBJ2-3; no clear D. From germline, CDR1 is SGHRS and CDR2 YFSETQ. The V and J ends lost 1 base and 1 base respectively, with 4 bases between them. The CDR3 is made up of 13 amino acids. Here the CDR3 reads CASSLFGTDTQYF. The CDR3 DNA reads TGCGCCAGCAGCTTGTTCGGCACAGATACGCAGTATTTT.

This chain uses TRBV19 with TRBJ1-2; 7 positions match TRBD1. V lost 4 bases to trimming and J lost 3 bases; unmatched junction nucleotides: 2. The germline V gene encodes CDR1 LNHDA and CDR2 SQIVND (reference sequence). CDR3 size: 13 residues. The CDR3 DNA reads TGTGCCAGTAGTACCGACAGGGACTATGGCTACACCTTC. Its translation: CASSTDRDYGYTF.

A word on this clone: It differs at one base from a far larger clone, so likely a read error. The chain links TRBV2 to TRBJ1-4, with D possibly TRBD1 on 5 matching bases. Between the trimmed V and J ends, which lost 3 bases and 3 bases, there was a span of 14 bases. The length of the CDR3 is 16 residues. The germline V gene has CDR1 SNHLY and CDR2 FYNNEI. The CDR3 sequence is CASSEGRSAANEKLFF. DNA of the CDR3: TGTGCCAGCAGTGAGGGGCGAAGTGCAGCTAATGAAAAACTGTTTTTT.

This sequence joins TRBV11-3 and TRBJ1-4; no definite D call. The CDR3 is made up of 14 amino acids. V lost 0 bases, J lost 7 bases, and 9 bases lay in between. The germline gives CDR1 SGHNT, CDR2 YENEEA. CDR3 DNA sequence: TGTGCCAGCAGCTTAGACAGGTTAGGTGAAAAACTGTTTTTT. Amino acid sequence: CASSLDRLGEKLFF.

The rearrangement uses TRBV29-1 and TRBJ1-1, with D unclear. Per the germline V gene, CDR1 is SQVTM and CDR2 is ANQGSEA. The length of the CDR3 is 13 residues. Trimming took off 5 bases at V and 1 base at J, with 11 bases between the two ends. The CDR3 loop reads CSVSREPNTEAFF. Written as DNA, the CDR3 is TGCAGCGTTTCAAGAGAACCGAACACTGAAGCTTTCTTT.

This clone has more than one count but fewer than ten. The chain uses TRBV19 and TRBJ2-1; 10 bases agree with TRBD2. Germline CDR1 is LNHDA and CDR2 is SQIVND (reference sequence). Trimming at V came to 5 bases and at J to 4 bases, leaving 8 bases not matched to a gene. The length of the CDR3 is 16 residues. The chain's CDR3 is CASSPGRLAGYNEQFF. In DNA form, the CDR3 reads TGTGCCAGTAGTCCTGGTCGACTAGCGGGTTACAATGAGCAGTTCTTC.

In nucleotides, the CDR3 is TGTGCCAGCAGAAAAGCGGGAGACCCAACATTTAGCTCCTACAATGAGCAGTTCTTC. Its protein is CASRKAGDPTFSSYNEQFF. The chain links TRBV7-2 to TRBJ2-1; 8 bases map to TRBD2. The V gene end was trimmed by 6 bases and the J gene end by 0 bases; junction bases not matched to a gene: 16. CDR1 is SGHTA and CDR2 is FQGNSA in the germline V gene. This CDR3 has 19 amino acids.

This clone was found a few times. CDR3 nucleotides: TGTGCCAGCAGTTTTGTGGGGCACGAGTACTTC. Translated, it gives CASSFVGHEYF. V gene TRBV28 combines with J gene TRBJ2-7; possible D gene TRBD1, 5 bases. Germline assignment: CDR1 MDHEN and CDR2 SYDVKM. The CDR3 length is 11 residues. V dropped 3 bases and J dropped 11 bases, with 11 bases sitting between them.

This sequence joins TRBV30 and TRBJ2-2, with TRBD2 matching 9 bases. Trimming at V came to 4 bases and at J to 2 bases, leaving 20 bases not matched to a gene. This CDR3 is built from 20 residues. CDR1 is GTSNPN and CDR2 is SVGIG in the germline V gene (reference sequence). CDR3 sequence: CAWIRTSDPPQEINTGELFF. DNA for the CDR3: TGTGCCTGGATTCGGACTAGCGACCCCCCGCAAGAGATAAACACCGGGGAGCTGTTTTTT.

The chain couples TRBV28 to TRBJ2-7, with TRBD1 as a possible D gene (6 bases). Germline CDR1 reads MDHEN; CDR2 reads SYDVKM. Deletions cut 4 bases from V and 3 bases from J, with 16 bases between. The length of the CDR3 is 15 residues. CDR3 sequence: CASSSGHLDVYEQYF. The CDR3 DNA follows: TGTGCCAGCAGTTCGGGACACCTAGATGTCTACGAGCAGTACTTC.

As for this clone: One base separates it from a far larger clone, so it is likely a read error. The rearrangement links TRBV30 to TRBJ1-5, with no clear D. CDR3 length: 13 amino acids. Per the germline V gene, CDR1 is GTSNPN and CDR2 is SVGIG (reference sequence). The CDR3 loop reads CTWSSDSNQPQHF. CDR3 in DNA: TGTACCTGGAGTTCGGATAGCAATCAGCCCCAGCATTTT.

In its sample, this clone was seen many times. This sample includes further DNA sequences coding for the same CDR3. This chain links TRBV27 with TRBJ2-3; unclear D gene. Germline assignment: CDR1 MNHEY and CDR2 SMNVEV (reference sequence). The CDR3 is 13 amino acids. The ends were cut back, 4 bases at V and 4 bases at J, with 9 bases in the middle. The CDR3 region has the DNA TGTGCCAGCAGTTCACCCACGTCAGATACGCAGTATTTT. This translates into CASSSPTSDTQYF.

The chain has TRBV6-5 and TRBJ1-1; a possible D gene is TRBD1 (6 bases). Germline CDR1 and CDR2: MNHEY and SVGAGI. The CDR3 spans 14 residues. With 6 bases removed from V and 4 bases from J, the gap between germline ends came to 15 bases. In DNA form, the CDR3 reads TGTGCCAGCAGCCCAACAGGGAAGGGCACTGAAGCTTTCTTT. Translation: CASSPTGKGTEAFF.

This clone showed up just once. V and J are TRBV7-8 and TRBJ2-5, with 11 bases fitting TRBD2. The CDR3 totals 16 residues. The germline V gene has CDR1 SGHVS and CDR2 FQNEAQ. V lost 4 bases and J lost 5; bases outside the gene matches: 9. The DNA for the CDR3 is TGTGCCAGCAGCTGGGGAAGACTAGCGGGATACGAGACCCAGTACTTC. This gives the protein CASSWGRLAGYETQYF.

This clone was counted a few times. With only one base between it and a far larger clone, this is likely a read error. The same CDR3 can be traced to other DNA sequences in this sample. The rearrangement links TRBV30 to TRBJ2-7; unclear D gene. V was pared by 1 base and J by 7 bases, with 8 bases between. The CDR3 runs 11 residues. Germline V lookup: CDR1 GTSNPN, CDR2 SVGIG (reference sequence). The CDR3 reads CAWSGPYEQYF. The DNA for the CDR3 is TGTGCCTGGAGTGGACCATATGAGCAGTACTTC.

This rearrangement joins TRBV5-4 to TRBJ2-2; 8 bases align to TRBD1. The CDR3 is 14 amino acids. V dropped 10 bases and J dropped 0; count of bases not matched to a gene: 5. Germline V lookup: CDR1 SGHNT, CDR2 YYREEE (reference sequence). The CDR3: CAQGAGANTGELFF. CDR3 sequence (DNA): TGTGCCCAGGGGGCAGGGGCGAACACCGGGGAGCTGTTTTTT.

The rearrangement joins TRBV21-1 to TRBJ1-5. TRBV21-1 is a recognized pseudogene. This CDR3 has 17 amino acids. CDR3 region: CASSPHQEENSNQPQHF. CDR3 nucleotide sequence: TGTGCCAGCAGTCCCCATCAGGAGGAGAATAGCAATCAGCCCCAGCATTTT.

The rearrangement links TRBV28 to TRBJ2-5; 8 bases are shared with TRBD1. Germline V gives CDR1 MDHEN, CDR2 SYDVKM. Trimming took 2 bases from V and 7 from J; bases not matched to a gene: 6. The CDR3 is 14 residues long. The CDR3 DNA is TGTGCCAGCAGTTTACAGGGGGCCGGCGCGACCCAGTACTTC. Translating it yields CASSLQGAGATQYF. Full variable domain (missing parts from reference TRBV28 and TRBJ2-5): DVKVTQSSRYLVKRTGEKVFLECVQDMDHENMFWYRQDPGLGLRLIYFSYDVKMKEKGDIPEGYSVSREKKERFSLILESASTNQTSMYLCASSLQGAGATQYFGPGTRLLVL.